Below, 22 T cell receptor beta chains from the same sample are listed, as sequenced in a study of OX40 agonist ivuxolimab in advanced cancers. Data came from immunoSEQ multiplex PCR; TCRdb stores just in-frame clones and leaves some out. This sample has approximately 50,000 clones, with 85% found just once. The source was CD4+ or CD8+ T cells sorted from blood, collected in a trial of the OX40 agonist ivuxolimab. The receptor set was obtained from an adult with an advanced solid tumor such as melanoma, head and neck, liver or kidney cancer.

The rearrangement links TRBV14 to TRBJ2-7, with no clear D. The germline CDR1 and CDR2 sequences are SGHDN and FVKESK. The CDR3 contains 15 residues. Deletions cut 1 base from V and 0 bases from J, with 10 bases between. DNA for the CDR3: TGTGCCAGCAGCCAAGTTGGGTGGGGCTCCTACGAGCAGTACTTC. Its protein product is CASSQVGWGSYEQYF.

The chain carries TRBV30 and TRBJ2-7; 9 bases are a match to TRBD2. Germline V gene lookup returns CDR1 GTSNPN and CDR2 SVGIG (reference sequence). The CDR3 is 17 residues long. Trimming took 2 bases from V and 2 from J; bases not matched to a gene: 13. CDR3 DNA sequence: TGTGCCTGGAGTCCCCCGCCCCGACTAGCGGCTACCTACGAGCAGTACTTC. Amino acids: CAWSPPPRLAATYEQYF. Drawing the rest from reference TRBV30 and TRBJ2-7, the complete variable domain is SQTIHQWPATLVQPVGSPLSLECTVEGTSNPNLYWYRQAAGRGLQLLFYSVGIGQISSEVPQNLSASRPQDRQFILSSKKLLLSDSGFYLCAWSPPPRLAATYEQYFGPGTRLTVT.

The chain couples TRBV12-5 to TRBJ2-5, with D maybe TRBD2 (6 bases). V lost 3 bases and J 5 bases, leaving 10 bases between the germline ends. The CDR3 loop spans 13 amino acids. Germline lookup yields CDR1 LGHNT and CDR2 FRNRAP. The CDR3 is CASGFFGGETQYF. DNA of the CDR3: TGTGCTAGTGGTTTTTTCGGAGGGGAGACCCAGTACTTC.

The chain couples TRBV12-5 to TRBJ2-2; no definite D call. Germline CDR1 and CDR2: LGHNT and FRNRAP. This CDR3 has 12 amino acids. V was clipped by 7 bases and J by 7 bases, with 10 bases between them. The chain's CDR3 is CASAPWGGELFF. CDR3 bases: TGTGCTAGTGCCCCTTGGGGCGGGGAGCTGTTTTTT.

This chain uses TRBV5-1 with TRBJ2-5, with 7 bases aligning to TRBD2. The CDR3 consists of 14 residues. J gave up 3 bases and V 1 base, and 3 bases lay outside the gene matches. Germline V lookup: CDR1 SGHRS, CDR2 YFSETQ. The CDR3 loop is CASSLSSGKETQYF. The CDR3 DNA is TGCGCCAGCAGCTTGTCTAGCGGAAAAGAGACCCAGTACTTC.

The V and J genes are TRBV9 and TRBJ1-3; possibly TRBD1 for D (6 bases). The germline V gene has CDR1 SGDLS and CDR2 YYNGEE. CDR3 length: 14 amino acids. Trimming pared 2 bases from V and 4 bases from J, leaving 10 bases between. This CDR3 reads CASSVQGKGNTIYF. For the CDR3, the DNA is TGTGCCAGCAGCGTCCAGGGGAAAGGAAACACCATATATTTT.

The genes are TRBV7-3 and TRBJ2-5; possibly TRBD1 or TRBD2 for D (6 bases each). The J call is uncertain, as TRBJ2-7 better fits the DNA end. The CDR3 has 14 residues. Germline V gene data show CDR1 as SGHTA and CDR2 as FQGTGA. The CDR3 bases are TGTGCCAGCAGTCCCGTGGCAGGGGAGGTCGAGCAGTACTTC. Protein sequence: CASSPVAGEVEQYF.

The chain uses TRBV11-2 and TRBJ2-5; D is undetermined. The CDR3 is 12 amino acids. V was pared by 1 base and J by 5 bases, with 5 bases between. In germline, CDR1 is SGHAT, CDR2 FQNNGV. The CDR3 DNA sequence: TGTGCCAGCAGCTTAGGGCTGGAGACCCAGTACTTC. Protein sequence: CASSLGLETQYF.

The rearrangement uses TRBV9 and TRBJ2-1; TRBD1 agrees at 7 bases. Losses at the gene ends were 4 bases for V and 0 bases for J; bases not matched to a gene: 7. The CDR3 is 16 amino acids. Germline V gene sequence: CDR1 SGDLS, CDR2 YYNGEE. The CDR3 DNA reads TGTGCCAGCAGCCAGACAGGGCTCGGCTCCTACAATGAGCAGTTCTTC. Its protein product is CASSQTGLGSYNEQFF.

The chain recombines TRBV19 with TRBJ1-1; D remains ambiguous. CDR1 LNHDA and CDR2 SQIVND come from the germline V gene (reference sequence). Trimming stripped 3 bases from V and 0 bases from J, with 14 bases between. This CDR3 spans 16 amino acids. CDR3 region: CASSITPGLLNTEAFF. The CDR3 nucleotides read TGTGCCAGTAGTATTACCCCCGGACTCCTGAACACTGAAGCTTTCTTT. Together with reference TRBV19 and TRBJ1-1, the CDR3 gives the full variable domain: DGGITQSPKYLFRKEGQNVTLSCEQNLNHDAMYWYRQDPGQGLRLIYYSQIVNDFQKGDIAEGYSVSREKKESFPLTVTSAQKNPTAFYLCASSITPGLLNTEAFFGQGTRLTVV.

The genes are TRBV5-1 and TRBJ1-1; D possibly corresponds to TRBD1 (6 bases). The V gene lost 0 bases and the J gene lost 1 base, with 13 bases spanning the gap. The length of the CDR3 is 16 residues. Germline CDR1 SGHRS, CDR2 YFSETQ. CDR3 loop: CASSLGPGEPNTEAFF. CDR3 nucleotide sequence: TGCGCCAGCAGCTTGGGACCAGGGGAACCGAACACTGAAGCTTTCTTT.

V is TRBV10-3 and J is TRBJ2-5; 8 bases are a match to TRBD2. With V trimmed by 6 bases and J by 5 bases, 11 bases remained unmatched. The CDR3 is 15 residues long. Looked up from germline, CDR1 is ENHRY and CDR2 is SYGVKD. This CDR3 is CAIRRGSGSSETQYF. CDR3 sequence (DNA): TGTGCCATCAGACGAGGGAGCGGGAGTTCGGAGACCCAGTACTTC.

The gene calls are TRBV9 and TRBJ2-2; D not certain. Germline CDR1 and CDR2: SGDLS and YYNGEE. CDR3 size: 13 residues. V was cut by 4 bases and J by 6 bases, with 10 bases left in between. The CDR3 DNA follows: TGTGCCAGCAGCCATAAACCTGCCGGGGAGCTGTTTTTT. It yields the protein CASSHKPAGELFF.

This clone was counted a few times. The rearrangement joins TRBV7-9 to TRBJ2-1; D is undetermined. Germline V gene data show CDR1 as SEHNR and CDR2 as FQNEAQ (reference sequence). V was clipped by 0 bases and J by 9 bases, with 15 bases between them. This CDR3 has 15 residues. CDR3 sequence (DNA): TGTGCCAGCAGCTTAGCAGGATACGGGTTTGTTGAGCAGTTCTTC. Translation: CASSLAGYGFVEQFF.

The chain combines TRBV5-6 with TRBJ2-2; D gene ambiguous. Germline V gives CDR1 SGHDT, CDR2 YYEEEE. CDR3 length: 14 amino acids. Trimming took 1 base from V and 4 from J, leaving 8 bases between them. CDR3 nucleotides: TGTGCCAGCAGCTTGAATGCTGGCACCGGGGAGCTGTTTTTT. Translating gives CASSLNAGTGELFF.

V usage is TRBV5-1 and J usage is TRBJ2-3, with 8 bases lining up with TRBD1. V shed 4 bases and J 0 bases; nucleotides not matched to a gene: 4. The CDR3 covers 15 residues. Germline-derived CDR1 and CDR2 are SGHRS and YFSETQ. The DNA of the CDR3 is TGCGCCAGCAGCGGGGGACAGGCCAGCACAGATACGCAGTATTTT. Translating it yields CASSGGQASTDTQYF.

V and J are TRBV7-2 and TRBJ2-7; the match to TRBD2 covers 9 bases. The junction had 15 bases not matched to a gene; V was cut back by 5 bases and J by 7 bases. Germline-derived CDR1 and CDR2 are SGHTA and FQGNSA. There are 16 residues in the CDR3. In nucleotides, the CDR3 is TGTGCCAGCAGCCCCGGTTGGCGGGGGGGCCGAGGGGAGCAGTACTTC. Protein: CASSPGWRGGRGEQYF. The full variable domain, completed using reference TRBV7-2 and TRBJ2-7, is GAGVSQSPSNKVTEKGKDVELRCDPISGHTALYWYRQSLGQGLEFLIYFQGNSAPDKSGLPSDRFSAERTGGSVSTLTIQRTQQEDSAVYLCASSPGWRGGRGEQYFGPGTRLTVT.

The rearrangement joins TRBV10-1 to TRBJ2-5; TRBD2 aligns across 8 bases. Germline V lookup: CDR1 WNHNN, CDR2 SYGVQD (reference sequence). CDR3 size: 11 residues. The V and J ends lost 6 bases and 13 bases, in that order; junction bases with no gene match: 7. CDR3 loop: CASSTGTSLYF. The CDR3 region has the DNA TGCGCCAGCAGCACCGGGACTAGTCTGTACTTC.

This clone appeared a few times. The V and J genes are TRBV6-5 and TRBJ1-5; 8 nucleotides agree with TRBD1. The germline V gene has CDR1 MNHEY and CDR2 SVGAGI. V lost 6 bases to trimming and J lost 6 bases; unmatched junction nucleotides: 10. The CDR3 sequence is 15 residues long. This CDR3 reads CASSPRAGGFQPQHF. CDR3 in DNA: TGTGCCAGCAGCCCTCGGGCAGGGGGCTTTCAGCCCCAGCATTTT.

The chain employs TRBV5-1 and TRBJ2-3; no firm D call. CDR1 SGHRS and CDR2 YFSETQ come from the germline V gene. The V gene lost 5 bases and the J gene lost 6 bases, with 13 bases spanning the gap. The CDR3 length is 13 residues. The CDR3 protein is CASRNAPRDTQYF. The CDR3 coding sequence is TGCGCCAGCAGAAATGCACCTAGGGATACGCAGTATTTT. The whole variable domain, remainder taken from reference TRBV5-1 and TRBJ2-3, is KAGVTQTPRYLIKTRGQQVTLSCSPISGHRSVSWYQQTPGQGLQFLFEYFSETQRNKGNFPGRFSGRQFSNSRSEMNVSTLELGDSALYLCASRNAPRDTQYFGPGTRLTVL.

This clone was seen a handful of times. Within the sample, other DNA sequences also encode this same CDR3. This chain links TRBV19 with TRBJ1-2; D may be TRBD1 (5 bases). The germline V gene encodes CDR1 LNHDA and CDR2 SQIVND (reference sequence). The CDR3 consists of 14 residues. Between the trimmed V and J ends, which lost 1 base and 2 bases, there was a span of 8 bases. The CDR3 loop is CASSIGGGNYGYTF. The CDR3 DNA reads as TGTGCCAGTAGTATAGGCGGGGGAAACTATGGCTACACCTTC. Using reference TRBV19 and TRBJ1-2 for the parts outside the CDR3, the full variable domain is DGGITQSPKYLFRKEGQNVTLSCEQNLNHDAMYWYRQDPGQGLRLIYYSQIVNDFQKGDIAEGYSVSREKKESFPLTVTSAQKNPTAFYLCASSIGGGNYGYTFGSGTRLTVV.

V usage is TRBV27 and J usage is TRBJ1-5; D uncertain. This CDR3 comprises 12 residues. CDR1 and CDR2 from the germline V gene are MNHEY and SMNVEV (reference sequence). Trimming pared 3 bases from V and 4 bases from J, leaving 4 bases between. The CDR3 protein is CASSFLNQPQHF. CDR3 coding DNA: TGTGCCAGCAGTTTCCTTAATCAGCCCCAGCATTTT.